The 20 T cell receptor beta chains below all came from one sample that was sequenced in a study of T cell repertoires in cytomegalovirus infection. TCRdb used MiXCR to reprocess the reads, holding one entry per CDR3 protein. Of about 490,000 distinct CDR3 sequences listed, approximately 10% are singletons. Sequencing was performed on PBMCs. The receptor set was obtained from a human donor in good health (CMV status not recorded). Some clones in this sample may be carry-over from other donors' samples.

At least ten counts were recorded for this clonotype. The chain is built from TRBV7-9 and TRBJ1-3; TRBD1 is a possible D gene (5 bases). Germline CDR1 SEHNR, CDR2 FQNEAQ (reference sequence). The CDR3 covers 15 residues. The germline V and J ends were trimmed by 5 bases and 3 bases, with 14 bases remaining between them. CDR3 protein: CASSGDSFSGNTIYF. Here the CDR3 DNA reads TGTGCCAGCAGCGGAGACAGTTTCAGTGGAAACACCATATATTTT.

This clonotype came up many times. V usage is TRBV7-9 and J usage is TRBJ1-5, with D possibly TRBD1 on 5 matching bases. Trimming removed 3 bases at V and 4 bases at J, with 10 bases between. CDR3 length: 14 residues. Germline CDR1 and CDR2: SEHNR and FQNEAQ (reference sequence). CDR3 sequence reads: CASSFDSGNQPQHF. Here the CDR3 DNA reads TGTGCCAGCAGCTTCGACAGCGGTAATCAGCCCCAGCATTTT.

This clonotype was recorded many times. Germline is not matched at one junction end, which may reflect a read error. V usage is TRBV18 and J usage is TRBJ2-2; D perhaps matches TRBD2 (6 bases). CDR3 size: 18 residues. Looked up from germline, CDR1 is KGHSH and CDR2 is LQKENI. CDR3 in amino acids: CASSPPMTSDRNIGELFF. Written as DNA, the CDR3 is TGTGCCAGCTCACCACCTATGACTAGTGATCGAAACATCGGGGAGCTGTTTTTT.

There are a few counts of this clonotype. The chain links TRBV6-6 to TRBJ2-3; 7 bases fit TRBD1. With V trimmed by 7 bases and J by 11 bases, 21 bases remained unmatched. The CDR3 has 16 residues. The germline V gene encodes CDR1 MNHNY and CDR2 SVGAGI (reference sequence). The CDR3 DNA sequence: TGTGCCAGCAAGATAGACAGGGCCTGGGATTTTTTGGAGCAGTATTTT. Translation: CASKIDRAWDFLEQYF.

This clonotype was seen a few times. V is TRBV20-1 and J is TRBJ2-7, with D tentatively TRBD1 or TRBD2 (6 bases each). Looked up from germline, CDR1 is DFQATT and CDR2 is SNEGSKA (reference sequence). The CDR3 is 15 amino acids. V gave up 4 bases and J gave up 0 bases, with 16 bases separating them. DNA of the CDR3: TGCAGTGCTAACGACCGGAGGGGGACCTCCTACGAGCAGTACTTC. Amino acid sequence: CSANDRRGTSYEQYF.

In this sample, this clonotype turned up many times. The V gene is TRBV7-2, the J gene TRBJ2-5; maybe TRBD2 (6 bases). Looked up from germline, CDR1 is SGHTA and CDR2 is FQGNSA. This CDR3 is 14 amino acids long. The V end was cut by 4 bases, the J end by 1 base, with 10 bases between. The CDR3 sequence: CASSSTRSQETQYF. The CDR3 nucleotides are TGTGCCAGCAGCTCGACTAGAAGCCAAGAGACCCAGTACTTC.

This clonotype was counted ten times or more. The V and J genes are TRBV28 and TRBJ2-3, with D possibly being TRBD1 (5 bases). Trimming pared 2 bases from V and 10 bases from J, leaving 13 bases between. The CDR3 is made up of 13 amino acids. Germline V gene lookup returns CDR1 MDHEN and CDR2 SYDVKM. Here the CDR3 DNA reads TGTGCCAGCAGTTTAAGGCAGGGCTGGGCGCAGTATTTT. The encoded protein is CASSLRQGWAQYF.

This clonotype was counted at least ten times. The rearrangement joins TRBV28 to TRBJ1-2, with D unresolved. CDR1 is MDHEN, CDR2 SYDVKM, per germline. The CDR3 length is 18 residues. Trimming took 8 bases from V and 4 from J, leaving 29 bases between them. DNA of the CDR3: TGTGCCAGCGTATCACTCTCGGGCAGGAGCCCTACTTCCTATGGCTACACCTTC. Its translation: CASVSLSGRSPTSYGYTF.

This clonotype was detected ten times or more. This chain joins TRBV7-9 and TRBJ2-7; possibly TRBD1 for D (5 bases). The ends were cut back, 5 bases at V and 5 bases at J, with 13 bases in the middle. CDR3 size: 13 residues. The germline gives CDR1 SEHNR, CDR2 FQNEAQ (reference sequence). The DNA of the CDR3 is TGTGCCAGCAGCCTTGGACAAGACCACGAGCAGTACTTC. It yields the protein CASSLGQDHEQYF.

The chain combines TRBV3-1 with TRBJ2-7; unclear D gene. This CDR3 contains 13 residues. The V gene lost 4 bases and the J gene lost 12 bases, with 19 bases spanning the gap. Germline CDR1 LGHDT, CDR2 YNNKEL (reference sequence). CDR3 DNA sequence: TGTGCCAGCAGCCCCGGACGAGACGGCCCGCGGTACTTC. It specifies CASSPGRDGPRYF.

This clonotype appeared a few times. The chain recombines TRBV20-1 with TRBJ1-6; D uncertain. Germline V gene lookup returns CDR1 DFQATT and CDR2 SNEGSKA (reference sequence). V lost 6 bases and J lost 0, with 18 bases in between. This CDR3 has 17 amino acids. CDR3 sequence (DNA): TGCAGTGCCCAAGAGGCCCCGAAACCCTCCTATAATTCACCCCTCCACTTT. It is translated as CSAQEAPKPSYNSPLHF.

The table lists this clonotype with a few counts. This chain uses TRBV20-1 with TRBJ2-3, with TRBD2 matching 8 bases. J gave up 4 bases and V 4 bases, and 7 bases lay outside the gene matches. The CDR3 has 14 amino acids. From germline, CDR1 is DFQATT and CDR2 SNEGSKA (reference sequence). The CDR3 is CSAIPGGQADTQYF. CDR3 DNA: TGCAGTGCTATTCCGGGAGGGCAGGCAGATACGCAGTATTTT.

This clonotype was found a few times. The V call is TRBV29-1, the J call TRBJ2-5, with a possible D match to TRBD1 (6 bases). V lost 1 base and J lost 5, with 17 bases in between. Looked up from germline, CDR1 is SQVTM and CDR2 is ANQGSEA. The CDR3 runs to 15 residues. The CDR3 is CSVEALTGQAETQYF. CDR3 nucleotide sequence: TGCAGCGTTGAAGCTTTGACAGGCCAAGCGGAGACCCAGTACTTC.

There are many counts of this clonotype. This sequence joins TRBV14 and TRBJ1-2, with D possibly being TRBD1 (6 bases). V gave up 0 bases and J gave up 13 bases, with 18 bases separating them. Germline V CDR1 and CDR2: SGHDN, FVKESK. The CDR3 consists of 14 residues. The CDR3 reads CASSQDVGIRGGTF. The CDR3 nucleotides read TGTGCCAGCAGCCAAGATGTGGGAATCCGAGGGGGCACCTTC.

The chain recombines TRBV28 with TRBJ1-4; 10 bases align to TRBD1. Germline CDR1 MDHEN, CDR2 SYDVKM. This CDR3 has 15 amino acids. V dropped 7 bases and J dropped 8; count of bases not matched to a gene: 10. The CDR3 region is CASITAGTGDEKLFF. The CDR3 DNA reads as TGTGCCAGCATTACGGCCGGGACAGGGGACGAAAAACTGTTTTTT. Together with reference TRBV28 and TRBJ1-4, the CDR3 gives the full variable domain: DVKVTQSSRYLVKRTGEKVFLECVQDMDHENMFWYRQDPGLGLRLIYFSYDVKMKEKGDIPEGYSVSREKKERFSLILESASTNQTSMYLCASITAGTGDEKLFFGSGTQLSVL.

The sample holds a few counts of this clonotype. The gene calls are TRBV2 and TRBJ1-4, with D perhaps matching TRBD1 (5 bases). Trimming left V 10 bases short and J 8 bases short, with 20 bases between. Per germline, CDR1 SNHLY and CDR2 FYNNEI. This CDR3 region has 14 residues. The CDR3 protein is CATQGRERNEKLFF. The DNA of the CDR3 is TGTGCCACCCAGGGCAGGGAGCGGAACGAAAAACTGTTTTTT.

This clonotype was observed many times. For the CDR3, the DNA is TGTGCCATCAGAGGGACTAGCGGGGCGGAAGAGCAGTACTTC. Encoded protein: CAIRGTSGAEEQYF. The V and J genes are TRBV10-3 and TRBJ2-7; TRBD2 aligns across 13 bases. From germline, CDR1 is ENHRY and CDR2 SYGVKD. This CDR3 is built from 14 residues. V lost 6 bases and J lost 7; bases outside the gene matches: 6.

The sample holds many counts of this clonotype. The chain employs TRBV6-5 and TRBJ2-1; weak D call: TRBD2 (6 bases). The CDR3 loop spans 13 amino acids. Germline V lookup: CDR1 MNHEY, CDR2 SVGAGI. V was clipped by 2 bases and J by 7 bases, with 9 bases between them. The CDR3, as DNA: TGTGCCAGCAGTTACACTAGCTCAAATGAGCAGTTCTTC. Protein sequence: CASSYTSSNEQFF.

The table lists this clonotype with many counts. V usage is TRBV28 and J usage is TRBJ2-3; 15 bases agree with TRBD2. The V gene's germline CDR1 is MDHEN and CDR2 SYDVKM. The J segment lost 5 bases and the V segment lost 2 bases, leaving 2 bases of the junction unmatched. This CDR3 is built from 16 residues. In DNA form, the CDR3 reads TGTGCCAGCAGTTTAGGACTAGCGGGAGGGATAGATACGCAGTATTTT. The encoded protein is CASSLGLAGGIDTQYF.

This clonotype was detected ten times or more. The gene calls are TRBV7-3 and TRBJ2-1; 14 nucleotides agree with TRBD2. The junction had 10 bases not matched to a gene; V was cut back by 3 bases and J by 0 bases. CDR3 length: 20 residues. Germline V gene sequence: CDR1 SGHTA, CDR2 FQGTGA. CDR3 in amino acids: CASSFPTSGRERSSYNEQFF. CDR3 nucleotides: TGTGCCAGCAGCTTCCCGACTAGCGGGAGGGAACGATCCTCCTACAATGAGCAGTTCTTC. The variable domain in full, completed from reference TRBV7-3 and TRBJ2-1, reads GAGVSQTPSNKVTEKGKYVELRCDPISGHTALYWYRQSLGQGPEFLIYFQGTGAADDSGLPNDRFFAVRPEGSVSTLKIQRTERGDSAVYLCASSFPTSGRERSSYNEQFFGPGTRLTVL.